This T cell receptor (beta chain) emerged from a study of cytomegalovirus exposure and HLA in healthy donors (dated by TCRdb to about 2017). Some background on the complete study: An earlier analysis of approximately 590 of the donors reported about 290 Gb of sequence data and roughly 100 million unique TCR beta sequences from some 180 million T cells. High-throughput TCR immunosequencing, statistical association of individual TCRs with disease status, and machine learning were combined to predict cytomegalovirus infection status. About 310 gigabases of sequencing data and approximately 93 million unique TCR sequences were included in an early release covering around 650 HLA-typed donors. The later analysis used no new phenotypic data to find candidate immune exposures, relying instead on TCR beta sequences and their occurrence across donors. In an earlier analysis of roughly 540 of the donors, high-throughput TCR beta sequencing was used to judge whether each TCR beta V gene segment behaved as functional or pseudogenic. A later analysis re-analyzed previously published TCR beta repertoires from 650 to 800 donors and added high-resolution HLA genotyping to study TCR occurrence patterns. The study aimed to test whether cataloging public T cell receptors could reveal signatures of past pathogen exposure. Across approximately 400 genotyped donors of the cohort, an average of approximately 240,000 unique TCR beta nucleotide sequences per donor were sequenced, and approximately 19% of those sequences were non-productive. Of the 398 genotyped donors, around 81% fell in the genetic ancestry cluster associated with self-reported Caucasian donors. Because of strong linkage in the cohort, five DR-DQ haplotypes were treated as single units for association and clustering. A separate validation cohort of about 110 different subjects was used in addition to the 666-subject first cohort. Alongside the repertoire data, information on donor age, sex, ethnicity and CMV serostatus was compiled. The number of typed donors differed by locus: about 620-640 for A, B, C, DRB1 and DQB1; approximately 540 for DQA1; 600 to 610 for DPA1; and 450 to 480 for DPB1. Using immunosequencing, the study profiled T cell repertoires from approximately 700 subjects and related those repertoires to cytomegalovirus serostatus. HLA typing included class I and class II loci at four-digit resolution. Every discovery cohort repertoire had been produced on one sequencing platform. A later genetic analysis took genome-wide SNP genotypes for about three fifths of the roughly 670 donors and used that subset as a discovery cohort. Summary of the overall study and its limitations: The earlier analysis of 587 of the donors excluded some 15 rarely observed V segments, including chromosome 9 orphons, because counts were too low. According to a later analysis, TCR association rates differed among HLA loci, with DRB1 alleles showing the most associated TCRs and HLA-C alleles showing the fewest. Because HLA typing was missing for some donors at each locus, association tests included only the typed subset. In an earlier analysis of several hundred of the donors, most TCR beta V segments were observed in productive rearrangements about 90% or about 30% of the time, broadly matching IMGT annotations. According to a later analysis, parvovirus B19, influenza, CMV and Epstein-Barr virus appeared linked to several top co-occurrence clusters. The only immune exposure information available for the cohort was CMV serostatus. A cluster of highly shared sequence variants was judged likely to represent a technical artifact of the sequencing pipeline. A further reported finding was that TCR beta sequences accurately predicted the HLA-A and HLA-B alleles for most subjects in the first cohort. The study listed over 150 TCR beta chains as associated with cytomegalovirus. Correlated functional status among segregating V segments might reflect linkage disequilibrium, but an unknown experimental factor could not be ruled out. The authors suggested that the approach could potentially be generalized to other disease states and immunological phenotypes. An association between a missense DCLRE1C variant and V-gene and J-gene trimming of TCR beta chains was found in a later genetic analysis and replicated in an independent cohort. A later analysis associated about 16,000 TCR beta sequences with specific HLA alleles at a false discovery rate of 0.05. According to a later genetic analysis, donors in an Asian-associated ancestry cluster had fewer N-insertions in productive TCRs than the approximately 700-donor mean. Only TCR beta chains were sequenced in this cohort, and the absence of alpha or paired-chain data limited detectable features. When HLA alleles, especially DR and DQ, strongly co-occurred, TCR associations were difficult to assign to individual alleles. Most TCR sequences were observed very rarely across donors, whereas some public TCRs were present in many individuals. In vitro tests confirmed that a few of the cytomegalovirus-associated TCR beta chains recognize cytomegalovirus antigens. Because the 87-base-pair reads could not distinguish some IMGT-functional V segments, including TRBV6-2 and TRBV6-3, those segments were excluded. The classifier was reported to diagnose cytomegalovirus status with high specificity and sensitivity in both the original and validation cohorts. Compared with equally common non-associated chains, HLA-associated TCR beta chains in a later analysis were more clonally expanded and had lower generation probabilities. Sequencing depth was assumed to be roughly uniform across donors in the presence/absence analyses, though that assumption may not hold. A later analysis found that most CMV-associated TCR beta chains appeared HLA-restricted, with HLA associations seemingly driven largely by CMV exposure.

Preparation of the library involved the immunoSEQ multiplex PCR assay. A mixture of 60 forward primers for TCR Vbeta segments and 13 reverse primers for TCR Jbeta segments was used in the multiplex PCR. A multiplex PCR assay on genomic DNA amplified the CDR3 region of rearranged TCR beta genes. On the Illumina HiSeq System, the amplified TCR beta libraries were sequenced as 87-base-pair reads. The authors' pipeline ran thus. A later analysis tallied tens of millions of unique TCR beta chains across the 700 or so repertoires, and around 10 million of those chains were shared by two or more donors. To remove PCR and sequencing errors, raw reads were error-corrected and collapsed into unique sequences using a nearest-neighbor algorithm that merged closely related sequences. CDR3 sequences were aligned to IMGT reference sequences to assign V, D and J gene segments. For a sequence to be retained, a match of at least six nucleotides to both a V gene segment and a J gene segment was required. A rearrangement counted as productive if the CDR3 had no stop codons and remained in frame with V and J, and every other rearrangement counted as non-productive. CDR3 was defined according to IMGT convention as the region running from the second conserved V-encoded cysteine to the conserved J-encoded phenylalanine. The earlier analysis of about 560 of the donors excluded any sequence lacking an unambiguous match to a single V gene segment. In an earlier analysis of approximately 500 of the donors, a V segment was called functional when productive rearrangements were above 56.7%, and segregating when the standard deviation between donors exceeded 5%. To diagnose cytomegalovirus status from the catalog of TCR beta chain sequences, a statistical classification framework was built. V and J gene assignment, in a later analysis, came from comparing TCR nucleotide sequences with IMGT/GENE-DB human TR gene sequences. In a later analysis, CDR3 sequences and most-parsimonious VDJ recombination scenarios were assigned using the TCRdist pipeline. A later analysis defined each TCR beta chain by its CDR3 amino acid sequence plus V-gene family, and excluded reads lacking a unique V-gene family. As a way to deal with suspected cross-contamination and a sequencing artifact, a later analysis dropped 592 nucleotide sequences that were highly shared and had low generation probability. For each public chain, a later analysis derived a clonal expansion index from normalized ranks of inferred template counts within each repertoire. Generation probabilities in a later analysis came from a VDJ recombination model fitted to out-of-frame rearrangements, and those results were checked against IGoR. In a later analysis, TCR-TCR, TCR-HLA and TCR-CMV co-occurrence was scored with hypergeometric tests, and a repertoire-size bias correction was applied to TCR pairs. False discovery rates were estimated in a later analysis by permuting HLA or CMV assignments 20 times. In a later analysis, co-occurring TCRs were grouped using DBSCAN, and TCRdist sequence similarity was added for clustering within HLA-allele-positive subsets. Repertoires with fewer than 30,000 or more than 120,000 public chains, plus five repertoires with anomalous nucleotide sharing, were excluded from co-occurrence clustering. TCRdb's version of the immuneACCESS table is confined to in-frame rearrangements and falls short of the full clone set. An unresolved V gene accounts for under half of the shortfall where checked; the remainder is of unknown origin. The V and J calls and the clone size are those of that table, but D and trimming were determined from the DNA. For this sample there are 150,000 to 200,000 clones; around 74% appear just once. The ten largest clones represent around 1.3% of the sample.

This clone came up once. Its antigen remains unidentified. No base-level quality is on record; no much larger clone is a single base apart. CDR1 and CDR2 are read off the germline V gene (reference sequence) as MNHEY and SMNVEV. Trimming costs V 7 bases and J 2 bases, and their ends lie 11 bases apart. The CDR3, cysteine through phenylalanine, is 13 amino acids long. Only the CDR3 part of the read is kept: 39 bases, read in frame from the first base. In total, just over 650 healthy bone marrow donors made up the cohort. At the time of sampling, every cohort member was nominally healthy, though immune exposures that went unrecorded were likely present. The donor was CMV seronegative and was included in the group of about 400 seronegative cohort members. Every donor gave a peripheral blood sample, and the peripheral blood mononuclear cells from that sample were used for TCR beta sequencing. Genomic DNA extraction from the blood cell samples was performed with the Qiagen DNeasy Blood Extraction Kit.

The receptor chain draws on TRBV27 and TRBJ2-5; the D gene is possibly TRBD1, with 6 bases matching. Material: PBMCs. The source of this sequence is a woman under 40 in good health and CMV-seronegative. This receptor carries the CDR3 CASKGENQETQYF. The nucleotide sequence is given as TGTGCCAGCAAGGGGGAGAATCAAGAGACCCAGTACTTC.